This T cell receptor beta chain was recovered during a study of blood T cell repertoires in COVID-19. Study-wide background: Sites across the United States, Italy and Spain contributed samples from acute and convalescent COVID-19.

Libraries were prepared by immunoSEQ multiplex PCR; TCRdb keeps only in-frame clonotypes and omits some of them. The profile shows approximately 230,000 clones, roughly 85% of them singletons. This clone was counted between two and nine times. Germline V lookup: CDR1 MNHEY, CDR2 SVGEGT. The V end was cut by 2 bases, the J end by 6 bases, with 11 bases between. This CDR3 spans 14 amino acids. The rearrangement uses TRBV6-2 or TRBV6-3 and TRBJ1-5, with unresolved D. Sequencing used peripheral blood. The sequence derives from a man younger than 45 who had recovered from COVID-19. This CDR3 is CASSYGSRGQPQHF. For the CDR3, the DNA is TGTGCCAGCAGTTACGGCAGTCGAGGTCAGCCCCAGCATTTT.